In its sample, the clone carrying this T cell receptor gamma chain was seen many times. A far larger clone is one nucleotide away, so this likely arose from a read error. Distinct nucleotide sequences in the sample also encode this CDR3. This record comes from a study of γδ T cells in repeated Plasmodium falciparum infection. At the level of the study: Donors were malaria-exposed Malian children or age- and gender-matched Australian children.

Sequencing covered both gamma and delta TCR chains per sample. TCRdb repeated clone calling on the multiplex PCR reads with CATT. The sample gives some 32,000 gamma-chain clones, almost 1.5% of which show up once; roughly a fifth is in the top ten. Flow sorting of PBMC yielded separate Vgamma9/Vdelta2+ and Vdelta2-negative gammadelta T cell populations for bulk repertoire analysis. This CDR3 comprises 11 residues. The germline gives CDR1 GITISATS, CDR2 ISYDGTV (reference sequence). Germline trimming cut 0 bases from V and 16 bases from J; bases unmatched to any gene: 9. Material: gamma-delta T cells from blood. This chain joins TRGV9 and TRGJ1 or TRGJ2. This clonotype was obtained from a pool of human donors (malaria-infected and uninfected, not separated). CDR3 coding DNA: TGTGCCTTGTGGGAGGTGCATTGGAAGCTCTTT. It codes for CALWEVHWKLF.